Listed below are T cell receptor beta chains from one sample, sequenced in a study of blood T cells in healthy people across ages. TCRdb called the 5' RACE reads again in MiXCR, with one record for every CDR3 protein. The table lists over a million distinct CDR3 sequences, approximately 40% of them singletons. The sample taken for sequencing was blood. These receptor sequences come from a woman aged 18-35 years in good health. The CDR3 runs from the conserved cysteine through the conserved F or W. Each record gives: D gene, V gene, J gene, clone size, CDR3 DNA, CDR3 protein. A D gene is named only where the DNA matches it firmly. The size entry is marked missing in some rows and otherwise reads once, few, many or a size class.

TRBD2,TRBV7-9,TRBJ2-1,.,TGTGCCAGCAGCTTATCCGTCGGCGGGAGGACCTACAATGAGCAGTTCTTC,CASSLSVGGRTYNEQFF
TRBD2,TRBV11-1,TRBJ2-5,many,TGTGCCAGCAGCTTGACTAGCGGGCTAAGAGAGACCCAGTACTTC,CASSLTSGLRETQYF
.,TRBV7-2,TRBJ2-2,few,TGTGCCAGCAGTCCAGGGGTAGACGGGGAGCTGTTTTTT,CASSPGVDGELFF
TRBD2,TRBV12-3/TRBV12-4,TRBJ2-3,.,TGTGCCAGCAGTTTGGTAGCGGGGGGGCTTGGCACAGATACGCAGTATTTT,CASSLVAGGLGTDTQYF
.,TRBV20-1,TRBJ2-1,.,TGCAGTACTAGAGGGCTAGCAGGGGATGAGCAGTTCTTC,CSTRGLAGDEQFF
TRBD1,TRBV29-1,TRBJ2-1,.,TGCAGCGTTGCAGTGGGACAGGGGGTCCCCTACGAGCAGTTCTTC,CSVAVGQGVPYEQFF
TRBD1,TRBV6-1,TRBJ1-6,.,TGTGCCAGCAGCGCCGGACAGGGATCCTATAATTCACCCCTCCACTTT,CASSAGQGSYNSPLHF
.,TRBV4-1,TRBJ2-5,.,TGTGCCAGCAGCGTTGGCGGAGTAGCCCAAGAGACCCAGTACTTC,CASSVGGVAQETQYF
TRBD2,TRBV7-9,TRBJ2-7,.,TGTGCCAGCAGCTTAGTGAGGACTAGCGGCTTTAGCTCCTACGAGCAGTACTTC,CASSLVRTSGFSSYEQYF
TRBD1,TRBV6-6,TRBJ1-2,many,TGTGCCAGCAGATCTCGACAGGGGGCTCTTGGCTACACCTTC,CASRSRQGALGYTF
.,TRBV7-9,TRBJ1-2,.,TGTGCCAGCAGCCCTCCGGCCGACTATGGCTACACCTTC,CASSPPADYGYTF
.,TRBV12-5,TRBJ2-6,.,TGTGCTAGTGCCGAGGTGAGGAGCAACTCTGGGGCCAACGTCCTGACTTTC,CASAEVRSNSGANVLTF
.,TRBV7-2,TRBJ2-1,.,TGTGCCAGCAGCTTGAAAGGCCTTTCCTACAATGAGCAGTTCTTC,CASSLKGLSYNEQFF
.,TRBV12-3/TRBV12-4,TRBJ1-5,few,TGTGCCAGCGGTTTGGGAGGGGACAATCAGCCCCAGCATTTT,CASGLGGDNQPQHF
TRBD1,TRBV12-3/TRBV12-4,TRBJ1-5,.,TGTGCCAGCAGTGACGGACAGGGAGGTCAGCCCCAGCATTTT,CASSDGQGGQPQHF
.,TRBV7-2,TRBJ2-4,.,TGTGCCAGCAGCTTAGTTGGGCAACAGTACTTC,CASSLVGQQYF
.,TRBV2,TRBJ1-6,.,TGTGCCAGCGGGCAAGGGACACGTAATTCACCCCTCCACTTT,CASGQGTRNSPLHF
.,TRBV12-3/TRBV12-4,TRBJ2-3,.,TGTGCCAGCAGCTCCCTGGTCGATACGCAGTATTTT,CASSSLVDTQYF
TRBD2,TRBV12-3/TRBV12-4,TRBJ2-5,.,TGTGCCAGCAGACCGAATCGGGGGGGCCGGGAGACCCAGTACTTC,CASRPNRGGRETQYF
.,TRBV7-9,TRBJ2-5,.,TGTGCCACCCGAAGGGGCAGCCAGAGCTCCTACAAGCAGTACTTC,CATRRGSQSSYKQYF
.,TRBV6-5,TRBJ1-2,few,TGTGCCAGCAGTGGGGGGGAAACTTATGGCTACACCTTC,CASSGGETYGYTF
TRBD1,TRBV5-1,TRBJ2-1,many,TGTGCCAGCAGCTTGACAGGGAGCTCCTACAATGAGCAGTTCTTC,CASSLTGSSYNEQFF
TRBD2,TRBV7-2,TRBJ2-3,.,TGTGCCAGCAGCTTATCTCGCGGGAGGGAGGGCACAGATACGCAGTATTTT,CASSLSRGREGTDTQYF
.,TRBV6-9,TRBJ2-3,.,TGTGCCAGCAGTTCCGCCCTGGCGGGGACTAGCACAGATACGCAGTATTTT,CASSSALAGTSTDTQYF
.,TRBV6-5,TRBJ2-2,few,TGTGCCAGCTCTGTGGACGGGAACACCGGGGAGCTGTTTTTT,CASSVDGNTGELFF
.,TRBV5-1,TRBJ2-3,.,TGCGCCAGCAGCTTGGGTTTAGGGTCTGATACGCAGTATTTT,CASSLGLGSDTQYF
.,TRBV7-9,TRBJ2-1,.,TGTGCCAGCAGCTTTGCCCTCACCGACAATGAGCAGTTCTTC,CASSFALTDNEQFF
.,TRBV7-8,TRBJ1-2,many,TGTGCCAGCAGCTTAGGCCGGCCGGGTTATGGCTACACCTTC,CASSLGRPGYGYTF
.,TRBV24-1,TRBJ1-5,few,TGTGCCACCAGTGATCCGAATCAGCCCCAGCATTTT,CATSDPNQPQHF
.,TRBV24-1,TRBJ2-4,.,TGTGCCACCAGTGATTCCAGGGGTGGGAAAAACATTCAGTACTTC,CATSDSRGGKNIQYF
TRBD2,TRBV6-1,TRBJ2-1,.,TGTGCCAGCAGTGGGAGCGGGGGGGCCTACAATGAGCAGTTCTTC,CASSGSGGAYNEQFF
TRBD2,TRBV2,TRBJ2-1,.,TGTGCCAGCAGTGAAGCGACGACTAGCGGGGTCCATCGCTCCTACAATGAGCAGTTCTTC,CASSEATTSGVHRSYNEQFF
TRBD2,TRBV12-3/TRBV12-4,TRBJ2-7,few,TGTGCCAGCAGTTCCGGGACTAGCGGGACCAACTACGAGCAGTACTTC,CASSSGTSGTNYEQYF
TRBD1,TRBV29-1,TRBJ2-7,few,TGCAGCGTTGAAGATTGGACAGGTTCCTACGAGCAGTACTTC,CSVEDWTGSYEQYF
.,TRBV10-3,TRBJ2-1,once,TGTGCCATCAGTGAGAGAGGGGTTTTGGATGAGCAGTTCTTC,CAISERGVLDEQFF
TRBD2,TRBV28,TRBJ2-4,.,TGTGCCAGCGCTACCCGCCTGGGACTAGCGGGGGGGCGGGACATTCAGTACTTC,CASATRLGLAGGRDIQYF
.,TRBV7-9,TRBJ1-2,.,TGTGCCAGCAGCTTAGGTTCGGGAAGTGGGAATGGCTACACCTTC,CASSLGSGSGNGYTF
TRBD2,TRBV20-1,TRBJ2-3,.,TGCAGTGCCCTAGCGGGGGGGCGGGGAGATACGCAGTATTTT,CSALAGGRGDTQYF
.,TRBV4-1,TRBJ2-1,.,TGCGCCAGCAGCCCCCGTCGGGGGCCGGCTGAGCAGTTCTTC,CASSPRRGPAEQFF
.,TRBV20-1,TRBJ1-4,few,TGCAGTGCGCAGGCGGTGGGAACTAATGAAAAACTGTTTTTT,CSAQAVGTNEKLFF
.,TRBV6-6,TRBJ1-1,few,TGTGCCAGCAGTTACTTCGCTGAAGCTTTCTTT,CASSYFAEAFF
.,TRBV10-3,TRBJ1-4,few,TGTGCCATCAGTCCCACTGGGCGCGAAGAAAAACTGTTTTTT,CAISPTGREEKLFF
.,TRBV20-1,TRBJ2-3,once,TGCAGTGCCCATACCCCGGCACAGGGCCAGAATACGCAGTATTTT,CSAHTPAQGQNTQYF
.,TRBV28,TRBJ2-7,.,TGTGCCATCGCCGGCCGGGGAGACGAGCAGTACTTC,CAIAGRGDEQYF
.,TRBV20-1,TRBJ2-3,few,TGCAGTGCTAGAACCGGACCAGATACGCAGTATTTT,CSARTGPDTQYF
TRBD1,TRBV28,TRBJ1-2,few,TGTGCCAGCAGTTCACCCGGGACAGGGGGCTATGGCTACACCTTC,CASSSPGTGGYGYTF
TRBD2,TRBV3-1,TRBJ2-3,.,TGTGCCGGCAGCCAAGGTCCGGGAGGAGTCTCAGATACGCAGTATTTT,CAGSQGPGGVSDTQYF
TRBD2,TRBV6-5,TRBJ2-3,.,TGTGCCAGCAGTACCGGGGGGGGATGGGGCACAGATACGCAGTATTTT,CASSTGGGWGTDTQYF
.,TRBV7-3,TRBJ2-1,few,TGTGCCAGCAGCTCGGGACACTCCTCCTACAATGAGCAGTTCTTC,CASSSGHSSYNEQFF
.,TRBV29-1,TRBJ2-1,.,TGCAGCGTTGAACCGACCGCCGCAAAGGGGATCCACAATGAGCAGTTCTTC,CSVEPTAAKGIHNEQFF
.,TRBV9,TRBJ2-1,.,TGTGCCAGCAGCGTAGGAATGGGGACTGGGATCGATGAGCAGTTCTTC,CASSVGMGTGIDEQFF
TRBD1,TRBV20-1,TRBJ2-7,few,TGCAGTGCTAGAGCGGACAGGGGGAGAGGAGGGTCCTACGAGCAGTACTTC,CSARADRGRGGSYEQYF
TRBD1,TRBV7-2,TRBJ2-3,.,TGTGCCAGCAGCCCGGGACAGGGTCTTGCAGATACGCAGTATTTT,CASSPGQGLADTQYF
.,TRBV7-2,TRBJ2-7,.,TGTGCCAGCAGCTTAACGTCTAGCGAGTTTCACGAGCAGTACTTC,CASSLTSSEFHEQYF
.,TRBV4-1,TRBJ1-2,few,TGCGCCAGCAGCCAAGATCCGGGAAAGATGGTTGGCTACACCTTC,CASSQDPGKMVGYTF
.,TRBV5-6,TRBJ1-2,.,TGTGCCAACAGCTTGGAGTTAAACCCCTATGGCTACACCTTC,CANSLELNPYGYTF
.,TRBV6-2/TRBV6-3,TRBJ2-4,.,TGTGCCAGCACCTTCTCCAGGGAGCAGTACTTC,CASTFSREQYF
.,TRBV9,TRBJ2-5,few,TGTGCCAGCAGCGTAGCTACGGGAAGCCAAGAGACCCAGTACTTC,CASSVATGSQETQYF
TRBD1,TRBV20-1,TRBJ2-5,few,TGCAGTGCTGAAGCCCGGGACAGTCACTCTCAAGAGACCCAGTACTTC,CSAEARDSHSQETQYF